The rows below give T cell receptor beta chains drawn from one sample of a study of T cells in Graves' hyperthyroidism and ophthalmopathy. Using its own MiXCR run on the multiplex PCR reads, TCRdb lists one record per CDR3 protein. There are hundreds of thousands of distinct CDR3 sequences in the sample; 13% to 15% occur only once, and 10% lies in the top ten. The source material was blood. These receptors all come from a woman between 18 and 29 years old with Graves' hyperthyroidism. Both conserved end residues are part of each CDR3. D genes are given only for firm matches. Not every row has a clone size; where given, it reads once, few, many or a size class.

TRBV30,TRBJ2-7,few,.,CAWRAVGRYEQYF,TGTGCCTGGAGGGCCGTTGGCCGGTACGAGCAGTACTTC
TRBV10-2,TRBJ2-1,.,TRBD2,CASSRTSPYNEQFF,TGCGCCAGCAGTAGGACTAGCCCTTACAATGAGCAGTTCTTC
TRBV11-2,TRBJ2-3,many,.,CASSSAPLDTQYF,TGTGCCAGCAGCTCCGCCCCCTTGGATACGCAGTATTTT
TRBV6-1,TRBJ2-4,.,.,CASSLGPQGGLAKNIQYF,TGTGCCAGCAGTCTCGGGCCTCAGGGGGGCCTAGCCAAAAACATTCAGTACTTC
TRBV30,TRBJ2-7,many,TRBD1,CAYESGTGAYEQYF,TGTGCCTATGAATCCGGGACAGGGGCCTACGAGCAGTACTTC
TRBV5-1,TRBJ1-1,many,.,CASSWGRLNTEAFF,TGCGCCAGCAGCTGGGGACGGCTGAACACTGAAGCTTTCTTT
TRBV6-2/TRBV6-3,TRBJ2-5,.,.,CASSYSAADQETQYF,TGTGCCAGCAGTTACTCGGCAGCCGACCAAGAGACCCAGTACTTC
TRBV6-6,TRBJ2-7,.,TRBD1,CASSYSKGQGLAQYF,TGTGCCAGCAGTTACTCGAAGGGACAGGGTTTGGCGCAGTACTTC
TRBV24-1,TRBJ2-1,.,.,CATSDSPVRGQFF,TGTGCCACCAGTGATTCACCGGTCCGAGGGCAGTTCTTC
TRBV20-1,TRBJ2-3,few,TRBD2,CSARTGTSGGTDTQYF,TGCAGTGCTAGGACCGGGACTAGCGGAGGCACAGATACGCAGTATTTT
TRBV27,TRBJ2-7,many,.,CASSLTGEVGYEQYF,TGTGCCAGCAGCTTAACGGGGGAAGTAGGCTACGAGCAGTACTTC
TRBV7-8,TRBJ2-2,.,TRBD1,CASSLVQGAVGELFF,TGTGCCAGCAGCTTAGTACAGGGGGCGGTCGGGGAGCTGTTTTTT
TRBV30,TRBJ1-5,few,.,CAWSDGGSRSNQPQHF,TGTGCCTGGAGTGATGGTGGGTCCAGAAGCAATCAGCCCCAGCATTTT
TRBV28,TRBJ2-1,many,TRBD2,CASSGTSGRANEQFF,TGTGCCAGCAGTGGTACTAGCGGGAGGGCCAATGAGCAGTTCTTC
TRBV11-2,TRBJ1-5,.,.,CASSLGVRFSSNQPQHF,TGTGCCAGCAGCTTAGGCGTGAGGTTCTCTAGCAATCAGCCCCAGCATTTT
TRBV30,TRBJ2-7,.,TRBD2,CAWSGLAPTVYEQYF,TGTGCCTGGAGTGGACTAGCCCCTACGGTCTACGAGCAGTACTTC
TRBV5-8,TRBJ2-7,.,.,CASSLDPFYEQYF,TGTGCCAGCAGCTTGGACCCCTTTTACGAGCAGTACTTC
TRBV19,TRBJ2-1,.,TRBD1,CASSSGQGADNEQFF,TGTGCCAGTAGTTCCGGACAGGGGGCAGACAATGAGCAGTTCTTC
TRBV30,TRBJ1-2,many,TRBD1,CAWSADRGGQGRNGYTF,TGTGCCTGGAGCGCAGACCGTGGTGGACAGGGGCGAAATGGCTACACCTTC
TRBV7-3,TRBJ2-5,.,.,CASSFDWRGTQYF,TGTGCCAGCAGCTTTGACTGGCGGGGGACCCAGTACTTC
TRBV29-1,TRBJ1-1,many,.,CSAAPGGNTEAFF,TGCAGCGCCGCCCCGGGAGGGAACACTGAAGCTTTCTTT
TRBV6-2/TRBV6-3,TRBJ2-1,few,TRBD2,CASSGRSREGAYNEQFF,TGTGCCAGTAGCGGGAGATCGAGGGAAGGGGCCTACAATGAGCAGTTCTTC
TRBV10-3,TRBJ1-2,.,.,CAISGWSEHGYTF,TGTGCCATCAGTGGGTGGAGCGAGCATGGCTACACCTTC
TRBV28,TRBJ2-2,many,.,CASSLFTQRRNTGELFF,TGTGCCAGCAGTTTATTTACCCAGCGGAGGAACACCGGGGAGCTGTTTTTT
TRBV29-1,TRBJ2-1,few,TRBD2,CSAFRLAGRDEQFF,TGCAGCGCTTTTCGACTAGCGGGGCGCGATGAGCAGTTCTTC
TRBV7-9,TRBJ2-7,.,TRBD2,CASSLKPSGPGSLSSYEQYF,TGTGCCAGCAGCTTAAAACCTAGCGGCCCAGGTTCCCTAAGCTCCTACGAGCAGTACTTC
TRBV28,TRBJ2-7,few,TRBD1,CASREDRGFPYEQYF,TGTGCCAGCAGGGAGGACAGGGGTTTCCCATACGAGCAGTACTTC
TRBV12-3/TRBV12-4,TRBJ1-5,.,TRBD1,CASRGQGSYQPQHF,TGTGCCAGCAGGGGACAGGGTAGTTATCAGCCCCAGCATTTT
TRBV12-3/TRBV12-4,TRBJ1-4,.,TRBD1,CASSPSGTGEFEKLFF,TGTGCCAGCAGTCCCAGTGGGACAGGGGAGTTTGAAAAACTGTTTTTT
TRBV7-9,TRBJ2-1,few,TRBD2,CASSLSTSGSGEQFF,TGTGCCAGCAGCTTATCGACTAGCGGGAGCGGTGAGCAGTTCTTC
TRBV7-9,TRBJ2-3,many,TRBD1,CASSFDSATGETDTQYF,TGTGCCAGCAGCTTCGACTCCGCGACAGGGGAAACAGATACGCAGTATTTT
TRBV6-2/TRBV6-3,TRBJ1-2,many,.,CASSYLRSTGTMWGYTF,TGTGCCAGCAGTTACCTCCGATCAACGGGGACCATGTGGGGCTACACCTTC
TRBV30,TRBJ1-1,many,.,CAWSLIRGDTEAFF,TGTGCCTGGAGTCTAATCAGGGGAGACACTGAAGCTTTCTTT
TRBV4-1,TRBJ2-7,few,.,CASSQDWAVEQYF,TGCGCCAGCAGCCAAGATTGGGCAGTCGAGCAGTACTTC
TRBV11-3,TRBJ2-4,many,.,CASSSDQEDIQYF,TGTGCCAGCAGCTCAGACCAGGAAGACATTCAGTACTTC
TRBV18,TRBJ2-1,.,TRBD2,CASSPYTSGSLGEQFF,TGTGCCAGCTCACCGTACACTAGCGGGAGTTTGGGTGAGCAGTTCTTC
TRBV2,TRBJ1-1,many,.,CASRRQGNTEAFF,TGTGCCAGCAGGCGCCAGGGAAACACTGAAGCTTTCTTT
TRBV6-2/TRBV6-3,TRBJ1-5,.,.,CASLGGSSPQHF,TGTGCCAGCCTTGGAGGGTCGTCGCCCCAGCATTTT
TRBV2,TRBJ2-5,many,TRBD2,CASSGLAGAETQYF,TGTGCCAGCAGTGGACTAGCGGGAGCTGAGACCCAGTACTTC
TRBV28,TRBJ2-7,many,.,CASSLDVGADYEQYF,TGTGCCAGCAGTTTGGATGTTGGGGCAGACTACGAGCAGTACTTC
TRBV11-1,TRBJ1-5,.,TRBD1,CASSSRFPPPQRRGPYSNQPQHF,TGTGCCAGCAGCTCGAGGTTCCCCCCCCCCCAGCGCAGGGGGCCGTATAGCAATCAGCCCCAGCATTTT
TRBV19,TRBJ2-3,few,.,CASSMGLLFFTDTQYF,TGTGCCAGTAGTATGGGACTTTTGTTCTTCACAGATACGCAGTATTTT
TRBV4-1,TRBJ1-5,.,.,CASSQDRYPQPQHF,TGCGCCAGCAGCCAAGATCGGTACCCTCAGCCCCAGCATTTT
TRBV6-5,TRBJ2-2,.,.,CASSWTGELFF,TGTGCCAGCAGTTGGACCGGGGAGCTGTTTTTT
TRBV12-3/TRBV12-4,TRBJ2-1,.,TRBD2,CASSPPGGHYNEQFF,TGTGCCAGCAGCCCGCCGGGAGGGCACTACAATGAGCAGTTCTTC
TRBV3-1,TRBJ2-5,many,TRBD2,CASSQGGAGQETQYF,TGTGCCAGCAGCCAAGGAGGAGCGGGACAAGAGACCCAGTACTTC
TRBV7-9,TRBJ2-1,.,TRBD2,CASSQGGMGLAGADEQFF,TGTGCCAGCAGCCAAGGGGGAATGGGACTAGCGGGTGCTGATGAGCAGTTCTTC
TRBV5-6,TRBJ1-2,many,TRBD1,CASSYVPGQGSGYTF,TGTGCCAGCAGCTACGTCCCGGGACAGGGGAGTGGCTACACCTTC
TRBV28,TRBJ2-3,many,TRBD2,CASSHLSGFGGPRTDTQYF,TGTGCCAGCAGTCATCTTAGCGGGTTCGGAGGGCCCCGCACAGATACGCAGTATTTT
TRBV6-1,TRBJ2-5,few,TRBD1,CASREDRGLEETQYF,TGTGCCAGCAGGGAAGACAGGGGTCTGGAAGAGACCCAGTACTTC
TRBV28,TRBJ1-6,many,.,CASSFGPLRGSYWNSPLHF,TGTGCCAGCAGTTTCGGGCCGCTCAGGGGATCTTACTGGAATTCACCCCTCCACTTT
TRBV3-1,TRBJ1-2,few,.,CASNQGGYGYTF,TGTGCCAGCAACCAAGGTGGCTATGGCTACACCTTC